One and the same sample provided the 25 T cell receptor beta chains below, sequenced in a study of identical twins. Each CDR3 protein gets one entry after TCRdb re-called the 5' RACE reads with MiXCR. This table has hundreds of thousands of distinct CDR3 sequences, 7% to 7.5% appearing once. These data were also filed under a second study, of yellow fever vaccine responses in identical twins.

Material for sequencing was PBMCs. The source of these receptors is a woman aged 18-29 years in good health.

This clonotype came up many times. The chain has TRBV10-3 and TRBJ1-1, with a weak D call TRBD1 (6 bases). Per germline, CDR1 ENHRY and CDR2 SYGVKD. V lost 0 bases, J lost 5 bases, and 16 bases lay in between. This CDR3 contains 16 residues. The CDR3 spells CAISESLGQGRTEAFF. CDR3 nucleotide sequence: TGTGCCATCAGTGAGTCCCTGGGGCAGGGGAGAACTGAAGCTTTCTTT.

This clonotype was picked up many times. The chain couples TRBV12-3 or TRBV12-4 to TRBJ1-1; weak D call: TRBD1 (5 bases). This CDR3 region has 12 residues. Trimming cost V 4 bases and J 11 bases, with 14 bases left between them. In DNA, the CDR3 is TGTGCCAGCAGTTCCCTCGGGGCGGAGGCTTTCTTT. It is translated as CASSSLGAEAFF.

This chain joins TRBV10-1 and TRBJ2-1; a weak D match, TRBD2 (5 bases). There are 13 residues in the CDR3. Germline V CDR1 and CDR2: WNHNN, SYGVQD (reference sequence). The ends were cut back, 4 bases at V and 12 bases at J, with 16 bases in the middle. This CDR3 reads CASSGRTTRVQFF. The CDR3 coding sequence is TGCGCCAGCAGTGGAAGAACTACGAGGGTGCAGTTCTTC.

This clonotype was observed at least ten times. V gene TRBV5-1 combines with J gene TRBJ1-3; maybe TRBD1 (5 bases). This CDR3 is 17 amino acids long. V shed 2 bases and J shed 7 bases, with 22 bases lying between them. From germline, CDR1 is SGHRS and CDR2 YFSETQ. The CDR3 spells CASSFLGPEGLRNTIYF. In DNA form, the CDR3 reads TGCGCCAGCAGCTTCTTGGGGCCCGAGGGATTACGGAACACCATATATTTT.

Concerning this clonotype itself: Mismatch with germline at one junction end may stem from a read error. The chain joins TRBV3-1 to TRBJ2-6; 8 bases map to TRBD1. Germline V gene sequence: CDR1 LGHDT, CDR2 YNNKEL (reference sequence). CDR3 length: 18 amino acids. In nucleotides, the CDR3 is TGTGCCTGCAGCCAAGATCCAGGGGGCGGCACTGGGGCCAACGTCCTGACTTTC. It translates to CACSQDPGGGTGANVLTF.

This clonotype was picked up many times. V and J are TRBV7-9 and TRBJ1-5; D is undetermined. Germline V CDR1 and CDR2: SEHNR, FQNEAQ (reference sequence). The CDR3 has 13 amino acids. Trimming cost V 7 bases and J 3 bases, with 10 bases left between them. CDR3 region: CASTLGVNQPQHF. DNA of the CDR3: TGTGCCAGCACCCTGGGAGTCAATCAGCCCCAGCATTTT.

This clonotype was picked up many times. The chain carries TRBV28 and TRBJ2-1, with 7 nucleotides matching TRBD1. With 2 bases clipped from V and 8 bases from J, the junction kept 6 bases outside the gene matches. This CDR3 region has 14 residues. In germline, CDR1 is MDHEN, CDR2 SYDVKM. The CDR3: CASSLDRVLDEQFF. The CDR3 DNA reads as TGTGCCAGCAGTTTAGACAGGGTGCTCGATGAGCAGTTCTTC.

This chain uses TRBV10-3 with TRBJ1-4; 9 bases are shared with TRBD1. J lost 6 bases, V lost 11 bases, and 7 bases had no gene match. The germline V gene has CDR1 ENHRY and CDR2 SYGVKD. This CDR3 region has 13 residues. The CDR3 loop reads CAVGTGRDEKLFF. Here the CDR3 DNA reads TGTGCCGTCGGGACAGGGCGGGATGAAAAACTGTTTTTT.

The chain recombines TRBV20-1 with TRBJ2-7; 8 bases are a match to TRBD1. CDR1 is DFQATT and CDR2 is SNEGSKA in the germline V gene (reference sequence). This CDR3 is 14 amino acids long. The junction had 4 bases not matched to a gene; V was cut back by 0 bases and J by 3 bases. This chain's CDR3 is CSARDPGQDYEQYV. DNA for the CDR3: TGCAGTGCTAGAGACCCGGGACAGGACTACGAGCAGTACGTC.

The gene calls are TRBV28 and TRBJ2-1; D is ambiguous. Germline-derived CDR1 and CDR2 are MDHEN and SYDVKM. Trimming took 4 bases from V and 0 from J, leaving 7 bases between them. The CDR3 extends over 14 amino acids. For the CDR3, the DNA is TGTGCCAGCAGTTCCGCCCCCTCCTACAATGAGCAGTTCTTC. Protein sequence: CASSSAPSYNEQFF.

This clonotype has at least ten counts. The CDR3 DNA is TGTGCCAGCAGCGTAGAGAATTACAATGAGCAGTTCTTC. This translates into CASSVENYNEQFF. This chain connects TRBV9 to TRBJ2-1, with D uncertain. There are 13 residues in the CDR3. The V end lost 0 bases, the J end lost 4 bases, and 5 bases lay between the germline ends. The germline CDR1 and CDR2 sequences are SGDLS and YYNGEE.

Ten or more counts support this clonotype. The chain recombines TRBV12-3 or TRBV12-4 with TRBJ2-7, with 9 bases aligning to TRBD1. The CDR3 is 13 residues long. The V and J ends lost 5 bases and 4 bases, in that order; junction bases with no gene match: 3. The CDR3 is CASSTQGAYEQYF. CDR3 nucleotides: TGTGCCAGCAGTACACAGGGGGCATACGAGCAGTACTTC.

The chain is built from TRBV20-1 and TRBJ2-1; TRBD2 agrees at 8 bases. Germline assignment: CDR1 DFQATT and CDR2 SNEGSKA (reference sequence). The CDR3 length is 14 residues. The CDR3 spells CSPSSGSFVDEQFF. The DNA for the CDR3 is TGCAGCCCTTCGAGCGGGAGTTTTGTAGATGAGCAGTTCTTC.

This clonotype was found a few times. The chain recombines TRBV3-1 with TRBJ2-7; D unclear. The V end was cut by 1 base, the J end by 3 bases, with 7 bases between. The germline V gene encodes CDR1 LGHDT and CDR2 YNNKEL (reference sequence). The CDR3 is 13 residues long. CDR3 DNA sequence: TGTGCCAGCAGCCAAGCACGTGGCTACGAGCAGTACTTC. The encoded protein is CASSQARGYEQYF.

This clonotype was detected only a few times. This chain connects TRBV20-1 to TRBJ1-2; no definite D call. Germline V gene lookup returns CDR1 DFQATT and CDR2 SNEGSKA (reference sequence). This CDR3 spans 13 amino acids. Trimming took 4 bases from V and 8 from J, leaving 17 bases between them. The CDR3 here is CSATHDTLGGYTF. The CDR3 DNA sequence: TGCAGTGCTACACACGACACGCTGGGAGGCTACACCTTC.

This clonotype was observed a few times. The chain joins TRBV6-1 to TRBJ2-2; 7 bases agree with TRBD2. CDR1 MNHNS and CDR2 SASEGT come from the germline V gene. V lost 10 bases, J lost 0 bases, and 11 bases stayed unmatched. The CDR3 spans 16 residues. The CDR3 spells CATLGSGLANTGELFF. For the CDR3, the DNA is TGTGCCACCTTGGGTAGCGGGCTCGCGAACACCGGGGAGCTGTTTTTT.

This clonotype was observed a few times. V and J are TRBV5-1 and TRBJ2-3, with 11 bases matching TRBD2. Germline V gives CDR1 SGHRS, CDR2 YFSETQ. This CDR3 has 14 amino acids. The V segment lost 6 bases and the J segment 6 bases; nucleotides outside the gene matches: 6. The CDR3 DNA reads as TGCGCCAGCAATAGCGGGAGGGCCTTGGATACGCAGTATTTT. Protein sequence: CASNSGRALDTQYF.

CDR3 DNA sequence: TGTGCCAGCAGCTCCCTTGGGGGACGTGGGGCCAACGTCCTGACTTTC. Its translation: CASSSLGGRGANVLTF. V usage is TRBV7-9 and J usage is TRBJ2-6; D possibly uses TRBD1 or TRBD2 (5 bases each). Germline values: CDR1 SEHNR, CDR2 FQNEAQ (reference sequence). This CDR3 spans 16 amino acids. The V and J ends lost 4 bases and 3 bases respectively, with 13 bases between them.

This clonotype has a count of ten or more. The chain uses TRBV24-1 and TRBJ2-1; the D is unclear. Trimming took 6 bases from V and 2 from J, leaving 10 bases between them. The germline CDR1 and CDR2 sequences are KGHDR and SFDVKD. The CDR3 is 14 residues long. The CDR3: CATSPGRAYNEQFF. CDR3 DNA sequence: TGTGCCACCAGTCCAGGCCGCGCCTACAATGAGCAGTTCTTC.

In its sample, this clonotype was seen a few times. The chain employs TRBV7-2 and TRBJ2-1, with D perhaps matching TRBD2 (6 bases). Per the germline V gene, CDR1 is SGHTA and CDR2 is FQGNSA. V lost 7 bases and J 4 bases, leaving 20 bases between the germline ends. The CDR3 contains 16 residues. The CDR3 sequence is CASTRKGGDSYNEQFF. The CDR3 region has the DNA TGTGCCAGCACCAGAAAGGGCGGGGACTCTTACAATGAGCAGTTCTTC.

The rearrangement joins TRBV20-1 to TRBJ1-2, with D uncertain. This CDR3 spans 15 amino acids. The germline V gene encodes CDR1 DFQATT and CDR2 SNEGSKA (reference sequence). V was trimmed by 0 bases and J by 2 bases, leaving 13 bases between them. CDR3 in amino acids: CSARDQADLNYGYTF. In DNA form, the CDR3 reads TGCAGTGCTAGAGATCAGGCAGACCTCAACTATGGCTACACCTTC.

This clonotype has a count of ten or more. The V call is TRBV21-1, the J call TRBJ2-7; the D call in the table, TRBD2, was not verified against the DNA. TRBV21-1 is a pseudogene locus. The CDR3 spans 18 residues. Here the CDR3 reads CASSKLFQDGTASYEQYF. CDR3 nucleotide sequence: TGTGCCAGCAGCAAGCTCTTCCAGGACGGGACGGCGTCCTACGAGCAGTACTTC.

The chain combines TRBV10-3 with TRBJ2-4; 14 positions match TRBD2. The trim removed 4 bases at V and 3 bases at J, leaving 5 bases unmatched. The germline gives CDR1 ENHRY, CDR2 SYGVKD. This CDR3 is 17 amino acids long. The CDR3, as DNA: TGTGCCATCAGTGGACTAGCGGGAGGGCCGGACAAAAACATTCAGTACTTC. Protein sequence: CAISGLAGGPDKNIQYF.

This clonotype was picked up many times. This chain uses TRBV5-1 with TRBJ2-3; D ambiguous. Trimming removed 0 bases at V and 5 bases at J, with 7 bases between. CDR3 length: 13 amino acids. Germline V gene lookup returns CDR1 SGHRS and CDR2 YFSETQ. The CDR3 region has the DNA TGCGCCAGCAGCTTGGTGTGGGGAGATACGCAGTATTTT. Translation: CASSLVWGDTQYF.

The rearrangement uses TRBV4-1 and TRBJ2-1; 9 bases agree with TRBD2. CDR3 length equals 16 residues. The germline CDR1 and CDR2 sequences are MGHRA and YSYEKL. J was trimmed by 4 bases and V by 2 bases; bases with no gene match: 6. The CDR3 sequence: CASSQLGSGGYNEQFF. CDR3 DNA: TGCGCCAGCAGCCAATTAGGTAGCGGGGGATACAATGAGCAGTTCTTC.